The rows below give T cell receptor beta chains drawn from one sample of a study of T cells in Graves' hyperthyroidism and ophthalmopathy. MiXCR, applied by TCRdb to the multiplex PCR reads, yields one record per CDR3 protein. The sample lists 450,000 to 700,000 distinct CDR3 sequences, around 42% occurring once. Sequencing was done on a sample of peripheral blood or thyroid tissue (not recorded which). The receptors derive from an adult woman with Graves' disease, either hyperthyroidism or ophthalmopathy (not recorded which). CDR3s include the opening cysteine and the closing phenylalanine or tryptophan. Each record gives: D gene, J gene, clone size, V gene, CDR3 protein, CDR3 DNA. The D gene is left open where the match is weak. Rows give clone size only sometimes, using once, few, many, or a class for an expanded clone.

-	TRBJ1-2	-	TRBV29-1	CSVEGGDGVYGYTF	TGCAGCGTTGAAGGGGGGGACGGAGTTTATGGCTACACCTTC
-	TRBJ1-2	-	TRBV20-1	CSARGGRTRYGYTF	TGCAGTGCTAGGGGTGGACGGACCCGCTATGGCTACACCTTC
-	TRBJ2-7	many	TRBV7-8	CASRLRGPGPYEQYF	TGTGCCAGCAGATTAAGGGGACCGGGACCATACGAGCAGTACTTC
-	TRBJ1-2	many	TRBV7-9	CASSLVGAGYTF	TGTGCCAGCAGCTTAGTCGGGGCTGGCTACACCTTC
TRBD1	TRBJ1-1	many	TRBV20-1	CSARAGGRDTEAFF	TGCAGTGCTAGAGCAGGGGGTCGGGACACTGAAGCTTTCTTT
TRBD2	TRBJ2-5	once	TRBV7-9	CASSSGLAGIGTQYF	TGTGCCAGCAGCTCCGGACTAGCGGGGATAGGAACCCAGTACTTC
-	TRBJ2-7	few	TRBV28	CASRELTYEQYF	TGTGCCAGCAGGGAGCTTACCTACGAGCAGTACTTC
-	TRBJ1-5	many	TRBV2	CASSDWQNQPQHF	TGTGCCAGCAGTGATTGGCAAAATCAGCCCCAGCATTTT
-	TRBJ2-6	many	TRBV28	CASIRIGANVLTF	TGTGCCAGCATCCGAATCGGGGCCAACGTCCTGACTTTC
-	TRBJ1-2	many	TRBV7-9	CASSSGPLGYTF	TGTGCCAGCAGTTCCGGGCCCCTCGGCTACACCTTC
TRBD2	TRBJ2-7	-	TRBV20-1	CSASSLAGGRYYEQYF	TGCAGTGCTAGCAGTCTAGCGGGAGGCCGATACTACGAGCAGTACTTC